Below, 14 T cell receptor beta chains from the same sample are listed, as sequenced in a study of CD8 T cells in ankylosing spondylitis. TCRdb reprocessed the 5' RACE reads with MiXCR, giving one entry per CDR3 protein. The data contain approximately 150,000 distinct CDR3 sequences, 40% to 50% of them singletons. Sequenced sample: synovial fluid, either unsorted or a sorted T cell fraction (not recorded which). The receptors originated from a male donor with ankylosing spondylitis.

The chain joins TRBV15 to TRBJ2-2; 7 bases are shared with TRBD2. Germline values: CDR1 LNHNV, CDR2 YYDKDF (reference sequence). The CDR3 runs 17 residues. With V trimmed by 0 bases and J by 2 bases, 6 bases remained unmatched. In DNA form, the CDR3 reads TGTGCCACCAGCAGAGATCGGCTAGCGGCAAACACCGGGGAGCTGTTTTTT. This sequence encodes CATSRDRLAANTGELFF.

V is TRBV5-6 and J is TRBJ2-3; possibly TRBD1 for D (6 bases). This CDR3 region has 14 residues. Per germline, CDR1 SGHDT and CDR2 YYEEEE. Trimming took off 7 bases at V and 2 bases at J, with 14 bases between the two ends. The CDR3 sequence is CASYPQGTTDTQYF. The DNA for the CDR3 is TGTGCCAGCTATCCACAGGGAACCACAGATACGCAGTATTTT. The full variable domain, rest sourced from reference TRBV5-6 and TRBJ2-3, is DAGVTQSPTHLIKTRGQQVTLRCSPKSGHDTVSWYQQALGQGPQFIFQYYEEEERQRGNFPDRFSGHQFPNYSSELNVNALLLGDSALYLCASYPQGTTDTQYFGPGTRLTVL.

The sample holds many counts of this clonotype. The chain joins TRBV11-2 to TRBJ2-5, with D perhaps being TRBD1 or TRBD2 (5 bases each). Germline CDR1 reads SGHAT; CDR2 reads FQNNGV. Trimming cost V 5 bases and J 3 bases, with 16 bases left between them. This CDR3 is 15 amino acids long. This CDR3 reads CASSPRPGLEETQYF. In DNA form, the CDR3 reads TGTGCCAGCAGCCCCCGCCCGGGGCTAGAAGAGACCCAGTACTTC.

This chain joins TRBV6-1 and TRBJ1-6, with a tentative D call TRBD1 (6 bases). CDR3 size: 18 residues. Germline CDR1 is MNHNS and CDR2 is SASEGT. Trimming took 4 bases from V and 7 from J, leaving 23 bases between them. The CDR3 is CASSATEGGAWENSPLHF. The CDR3, as DNA: TGTGCCAGCAGTGCCACCGAAGGGGGGGCTTGGGAGAATTCACCCCTCCACTTT.

The gene calls are TRBV28 and TRBJ2-3, with TRBD2 matching over 8 bases. The V and J ends lost 2 bases and 4 bases, in that order; junction bases with no gene match: 5. The germline CDR1 and CDR2 sequences are MDHEN and SYDVKM. This CDR3 spans 15 amino acids. The CDR3 loop reads CASSLTGRVADTQYF. DNA of the CDR3: TGTGCCAGCAGTTTAACCGGGAGGGTTGCAGATACGCAGTATTTT.

The chain uses TRBV28 and TRBJ2-1; D unresolved. CDR1 is MDHEN, CDR2 SYDVKM, per germline. The CDR3 is 15 amino acids. V was cut by 2 bases and J by 2 bases, with 10 bases left in between. CDR3 in amino acids: CASSLESRPYNEQFF. CDR3 in DNA: TGTGCCAGCAGTTTAGAAAGTCGACCCTACAATGAGCAGTTCTTC.

This sequence joins TRBV2 and TRBJ2-3; 7 positions match TRBD2. CDR3 size: 16 residues. Germline assignment: CDR1 SNHLY and CDR2 FYNNEI. The V segment lost 6 bases and the J segment 5 bases; nucleotides outside the gene matches: 14. The CDR3 loop is CASRPFPGGSVDTQYF. CDR3 nucleotides: TGTGCCAGCAGACCGTTTCCCGGGGGGTCGGTAGATACGCAGTATTTT.

J is TRBJ2-1 and V is TRBV9, with 10 bases lining up with TRBD2. The CDR3 is 16 residues long. Germline V gene data show CDR1 as SGDLS and CDR2 as YYNGEE. The V gene end was trimmed by 0 bases and the J gene end by 3 bases; junction bases not matched to a gene: 3. CDR3 sequence: CASSVGWTSGYNEQFF. The CDR3 DNA sequence: TGTGCCAGCAGCGTAGGGTGGACTAGCGGCTACAATGAGCAGTTCTTC.

The chain is built from TRBV11-1 and TRBJ2-3, with 15 bases aligning to TRBD2. V was pared by 4 bases and J by 6 bases, with 5 bases of the junction left unmatched. This CDR3 contains 16 residues. CDR1 is SGHAT, CDR2 FQDESV, per germline (reference sequence). This CDR3 is CASSSYGLAGGDTQYF. The CDR3 DNA follows: TGTGCCAGCAGCTCCTACGGACTAGCGGGAGGGGATACGCAGTATTTT.

A few counts support this clonotype. This chain uses TRBV9 with TRBJ1-2; tentative D call: TRBD1 (6 bases). Trimming removed 3 bases at V and 4 bases at J, with 10 bases between. The CDR3 length is 13 residues. Per germline, CDR1 SGDLS and CDR2 YYNGEE. The CDR3 coding sequence is TGTGCCAGCAGCGAGGACAGCACCTATGGCTACACCTTC. Protein product: CASSEDSTYGYTF.

V usage is TRBV5-1 and J usage is TRBJ1-1; D is ambiguous. The V end lost 4 bases, the J end lost 5 bases, and 15 bases lay between the germline ends. From germline, CDR1 is SGHRS and CDR2 YFSETQ. The CDR3 sequence is 14 residues long. Here the CDR3 DNA reads TGCGCCAGCAGCCCCGACCACCTTGGTACTGAAGCTTTCTTT. It translates to CASSPDHLGTEAFF.

This clonotype was detected only a few times. V and J are TRBV29-1 and TRBJ1-4, with D unresolved. Germline-derived CDR1 and CDR2 are SQVTM and ANQGSEA. Trimming took 0 bases from V and 2 from J, leaving 1 base between them. This CDR3 has 12 amino acids. The CDR3 spells CSVEDTNEKLFF. CDR3 in DNA: TGCAGCGTTGAAGATACTAATGAAAAACTGTTTTTT.

Only one count was recorded for this clonotype. V gene TRBV7-9 combines with J gene TRBJ2-3; D may be TRBD1 or TRBD2 (5 bases each). Germline CDR1 and CDR2: SEHNR and FQNEAQ (reference sequence). The CDR3 contains 16 residues. V shed 4 bases and J shed 3 bases, with 17 bases lying between them. The CDR3 sequence: CASSYPGGDLTDTQYF. CDR3 bases: TGTGCCAGCAGCTACCCTGGGGGAGACTTAACAGATACGCAGTATTTT.

This clonotype was seen a few times. The chain has TRBV12-3 or TRBV12-4 and TRBJ2-2; 7 nucleotides agree with TRBD1. After removal of 6 bases from V and 7 bases from J, the junction contained 14 bases not matched to a gene. This CDR3 comprises 16 residues. The CDR3 spells CASRISQDRAGGELFF. The CDR3, as DNA: TGTGCCAGCAGAATCTCCCAAGACAGGGCTGGCGGGGAGCTGTTTTTT.